A single sample gave rise to the 20 T cell receptor beta chains below, sequenced in a study of T cell responses to AZD1222 COVID-19 vaccine. Sequenced by immunoSEQ multiplex PCR; TCRdb stores in-frame clones only, minus some. The sample consists of fewer than 120,000 clones, approximately 94% of them appearing once. The starting material was peripheral blood, obtained 28 days after the second AZD1222 dose. These TCRs come from an adult who received the AZD1222 COVID-19 vaccine.

The chain uses TRBV5-1 and TRBJ1-6, with 9 bases lining up with TRBD1. The trim removed 1 base at V and 6 bases at J, leaving 8 bases unmatched. CDR1 is SGHRS, CDR2 YFSETQ, per germline. The CDR3 is 17 residues long. The CDR3 is CASSLQRTGAVNSPLHF. The CDR3 DNA is TGCGCCAGCAGCTTGCAACGGACAGGGGCGGTTAATTCACCCCTCCACTTT. Full variable domain (outside the CDR3, taken from reference TRBV5-1 and TRBJ1-6): KAGVTQTPRYLIKTRGQQVTLSCSPISGHRSVSWYQQTPGQGLQFLFEYFSETQRNKGNFPGRFSGRQFSNSRSEMNVSTLELGDSALYLCASSLQRTGAVNSPLHFGNGTRLTVT.

The chain links TRBV7-9 to TRBJ2-2, with D possibly matching TRBD1 (6 bases). Per germline, CDR1 SEHNR and CDR2 FQNEAQ (reference sequence). V lost 4 bases, J lost 4 bases, and 16 bases lay in between. The CDR3 is made up of 16 amino acids. CDR3 nucleotide sequence: TGTGCCAGCAGCTACTCACAGGGATTTTTCACCGGGGAGCTGTTTTTT. Residues: CASSYSQGFFTGELFF.

This sequence joins TRBV3-1 (or the pseudogene TRBV3-2) and TRBJ2-5; D is ambiguous. Germline V gene sequence: CDR1 LGHDT, CDR2 YNNKEL (reference sequence). The CDR3 is made up of 14 amino acids. V lost 4 bases, J lost 1 base, and 10 bases lay in between. The CDR3 DNA is TGTGCCAGCAGCCCCCAGTGGAGCCAAGAGACCCAGTACTTC. Its translation: CASSPQWSQETQYF.

This chain connects TRBV7-8 to TRBJ2-3; 10 bases fit TRBD2. The CDR3 is made up of 19 amino acids. The germline V gene has CDR1 SGHVS and CDR2 FQNEAQ. V lost 1 base and J lost 4; bases outside the gene matches: 14. The CDR3 sequence: CASSLGVGGSGRNADTQYF. In nucleotides, the CDR3 is TGTGCCAGCAGCTTAGGAGTGGGGGGTAGCGGGAGGAACGCAGATACGCAGTATTTT.

The genes are TRBV5-1 and TRBJ2-1; D gene uncertain. V gave up 0 bases and J gave up 3 bases, with 13 bases separating them. This CDR3 comprises 16 residues. The V gene's germline CDR1 is SGHRS and CDR2 YFSETQ. This CDR3 is CASSLGSRQIYNEQFF. CDR3 in DNA: TGCGCCAGCAGCTTGGGATCGCGGCAGATCTACAATGAGCAGTTCTTC.

The chain carries TRBV5-1 and TRBJ1-1; D not certain. This CDR3 contains 14 residues. Trimming cost V 0 bases and J 5 bases, with 11 bases left between them. The V gene's germline CDR1 is SGHRS and CDR2 YFSETQ. DNA of the CDR3: TGCGCCAGCAGCTTGGAAGGACGCAGGACTGAAGCTTTCTTT. This gives the protein CASSLEGRRTEAFF.

The chain links TRBV7-9 to TRBJ1-2; D unclear. Germline-derived CDR1 and CDR2 are SEHNR and FQNEAQ (reference sequence). The CDR3 covers 14 residues. V gave up 5 bases and J gave up 2 bases, with 12 bases separating them. The CDR3 sequence: CASSPLTLNYGYTF. The CDR3 DNA follows: TGTGCCAGCAGCCCCCTAACCCTAAACTATGGCTACACCTTC.

The chain joins TRBV5-1 to TRBJ2-3, with 7 bases aligning to TRBD1. The J segment lost 4 bases and the V segment lost 0 bases, leaving 2 bases of the junction unmatched. The CDR3 contains 14 residues. Germline CDR1 reads SGHRS; CDR2 reads YFSETQ. This CDR3 is CASSLGQGADTQYF. The DNA for the CDR3 is TGCGCCAGCAGCTTGGGACAGGGTGCAGATACGCAGTATTTT.

The rearrangement uses TRBV7-8 and TRBJ2-1; perhaps TRBD2 as D (6 bases). The CDR3 is made up of 14 amino acids. With 5 bases removed from V and 4 bases from J, the gap between germline ends came to 12 bases. Germline V gives CDR1 SGHVS, CDR2 FQNEAQ. The CDR3 nucleotides read TGTGCCAGCAGCGATCGGGGGTCTTACAATGAGCAGTTCTTC. This sequence encodes CASSDRGSYNEQFF.

The chain couples TRBV29-1 to TRBJ2-1, with 11 bases lining up with TRBD2. This CDR3 comprises 17 residues. Germline assignment: CDR1 SQVTM and CDR2 ANQGSEA. Trimming took 3 bases from V and 2 from J; bases not matched to a gene: 9. The CDR3 loop is CSVDMLAGGVPYNEQFF. CDR3 bases: TGCAGCGTTGATATGCTAGCGGGAGGAGTCCCCTACAATGAGCAGTTCTTC.

V and J are TRBV7-9 and TRBJ2-1, with D possibly TRBD2 on 6 matching bases. Germline loops: CDR1 SEHNR, CDR2 FQNEAQ (reference sequence). V lost 1 base, J lost 2 bases, and 15 bases lay in between. The CDR3 runs to 17 residues. The CDR3 coding sequence is TGTGCCAGCAGCTTAGTCACCCGGGAGAGGGCCTACAATGAGCAGTTCTTC. Its translation is CASSLVTRERAYNEQFF. Variable domain in full (rest from reference TRBV7-9 and TRBJ2-1): DTGVSQNPRHKITKRGQNVTFRCDPISEHNRLYWYRQTLGQGPEFLTYFQNEAQLEKSRLLSDRFSAERPKGSFSTLEIQRTEQGDSAMYLCASSLVTRERAYNEQFFGPGTRLTVL.

The rearrangement joins TRBV3-1 (or the pseudogene TRBV3-2) to TRBJ1-2; a possible D gene is TRBD1 (5 bases). The CDR3 totals 14 residues. From germline, CDR1 is LGHDT and CDR2 YNNKEL (reference sequence). The V and J ends lost 3 bases and 6 bases respectively, with 14 bases between them. The CDR3 protein is CASSQWGDGHGYTF. The CDR3 coding sequence is TGTGCCAGCAGCCAGTGGGGGGATGGACATGGCTACACCTTC.

V is TRBV3-1 (or the pseudogene TRBV3-2) and J is TRBJ2-1; D uncertain. This CDR3 has 13 amino acids. Germline values: CDR1 LGHDT, CDR2 YNNKEL (reference sequence). V was shortened by 1 base and J by 5 bases, with 6 bases between the two germline ends. CDR3 nucleotides: TGTGCCAGCAGCCAAGGGGTTAACAATGAGCAGTTCTTC. Translating gives CASSQGVNNEQFF.

This chain joins TRBV7-2 and TRBJ1-5, with D perhaps TRBD1 (5 bases). Between the trimmed V and J ends, which lost 2 bases and 2 bases, there was a span of 10 bases. This CDR3 is 15 amino acids long. In germline, CDR1 is SGHTA, CDR2 FQGNSA. CDR3 loop: CASSLTRGGNQPQHF. The CDR3 region has the DNA TGTGCCAGCAGCTTAACGAGGGGAGGCAATCAGCCCCAGCATTTT. The whole variable domain, filled in from reference TRBV7-2 and TRBJ1-5, reads GAGVSQSPSNKVTEKGKDVELRCDPISGHTALYWYRQSLGQGLEFLIYFQGNSAPDKSGLPSDRFSAERTGGSVSTLTIQRTQQEDSAVYLCASSLTRGGNQPQHFGDGTRLSIL.

This clone came up once. The rearrangement links TRBV30 to TRBJ2-2; possibly TRBD2 for D (5 bases). CDR1 is GTSNPN and CDR2 is SVGIG in the germline V gene (reference sequence). V dropped 7 bases and J dropped 3 bases, with 15 bases sitting between them. This CDR3 contains 14 residues. DNA of the CDR3: TGTGCCTCATCGCCGGGGATGCACACCGGGGAGCTGTTTTTT. Its translation: CASSPGMHTGELFF.

V is TRBV10-3 and J is TRBJ1-2; D call uncertain. V shed 0 bases and J shed 1 base, with 0 bases lying between them. The V gene's germline CDR1 is ENHRY and CDR2 SYGVKD. The CDR3 contains 12 residues. CDR3 coding DNA: TGTGCCATCAGTGAGTCTAACTATGGCTACACCTTC. It is translated as CAISESNYGYTF.

V usage is TRBV3-1 (or the pseudogene TRBV3-2) and J usage is TRBJ1-5, with D maybe TRBD1 (5 bases). The CDR3 is 17 amino acids. V lost 4 bases to trimming and J lost 1 base, with 17 bases between them. Germline lookup yields CDR1 LGHDT and CDR2 YNNKEL (reference sequence). This chain's CDR3 is CASSLGAGTSSNQPQHF. The CDR3 DNA sequence: TGTGCCAGCAGCCTAGGAGCCGGGACCTCCAGCAATCAGCCCCAGCATTTT.

The J gene is TRBJ1-1, the V gene TRBV25-1; the D is unclear. Per the germline V gene, CDR1 is MGHDK and CDR2 is SYGVNS. The CDR3 covers 15 residues. The V gene lost 5 bases and the J gene lost 4 bases, with 17 bases spanning the gap. The CDR3 nucleotides are TGTGCCAGCAGTCTTGGTGGGTTTCCGATCACTGAAGCTTTCTTT. The encoded protein is CASSLGGFPITEAFF.

Regarding this clone: Additional DNA sequences in this sample encode the identical CDR3. The CDR3: CASSLGDRNQPQHF. For the CDR3, the DNA is TGCGCCAGCAGCTTGGGGGACCGAAATCAGCCCCAGCATTTT. The chain employs TRBV5-1 and TRBJ1-5; tentative D call: TRBD1 (5 bases). V was pared by 0 bases and J by 4 bases, with 8 bases between. This CDR3 region has 14 residues. Germline-derived CDR1 and CDR2 are SGHRS and YFSETQ.

The sample holds a few counts of this clone. This sequence joins TRBV29-1 and TRBJ2-7; D is possibly TRBD1 (6 bases). The germline V gene encodes CDR1 SQVTM and CDR2 ANQGSEA. Deletions cut 5 bases from V and 2 bases from J, with 13 bases between. The CDR3 extends over 13 amino acids. CDR3 residues: CSVPGRGTYEQYF. CDR3 nucleotides: TGCAGCGTTCCAGGCAGGGGAACCTACGAGCAGTACTTC.